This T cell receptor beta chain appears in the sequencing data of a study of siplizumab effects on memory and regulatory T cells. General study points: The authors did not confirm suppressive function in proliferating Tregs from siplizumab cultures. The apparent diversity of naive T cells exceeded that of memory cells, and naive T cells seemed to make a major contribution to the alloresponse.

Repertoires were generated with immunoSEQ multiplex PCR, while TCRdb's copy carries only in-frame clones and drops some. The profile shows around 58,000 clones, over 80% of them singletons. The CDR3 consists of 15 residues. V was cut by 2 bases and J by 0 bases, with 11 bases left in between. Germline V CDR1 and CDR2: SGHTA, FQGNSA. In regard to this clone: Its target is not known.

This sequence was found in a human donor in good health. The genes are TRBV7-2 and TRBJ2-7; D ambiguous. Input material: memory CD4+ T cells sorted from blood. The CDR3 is CASSLITSSSYEQYF. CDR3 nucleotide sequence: TGTGCCAGCAGCTTAATAACCAGCAGCTCCTACGAGCAGTACTTC.